Presented here are 18 T cell receptor beta chains from one specimen sequenced in a study of blood T cell repertoires in COVID-19 (dated by TCRdb to between 2020 and 2021). The method behind the library was the immunoSEQ multiplex PCR assay. Drawn from immuneACCESS, this table holds only the in-frame rearrangements with V and J called that TCRdb kept. Clones are partly lost; checked studies trace under half to an unresolved V gene and leave the rest unexplained. In all, the sample holds roughly 260,000 clones, and approximately 92% of those were seen once. Approximately 2.6% of the sample belongs to the ten largest clones. The source material was peripheral blood. These receptors were obtained from a person between 18 and 30 years old with COVID-19, enrolled during active disease.

V gene TRBV18 combines with J gene TRBJ2-1; 10 bases map to TRBD1. Germline lookup yields CDR1 KGHSH and CDR2 LQKENI. J was trimmed by 9 bases and V by 4 bases; bases with no gene match: 15. This CDR3 has 17 residues. CDR3 loop: CASSLSSGTGVLVEQFF. CDR3 nucleotide sequence: TGTGCCAGCTCACTGTCCTCCGGGACAGGGGTCCTCGTTGAGCAGTTCTTC.

The chain links TRBV2 to TRBJ2-3, with no clear D. Trimming shortened V by 2 bases and J by 1 base, and 7 bases separated the two germline ends. The V gene's germline CDR1 is SNHLY and CDR2 FYNNEI. CDR3 length equals 14 residues. CDR3 amino acids: CASSETAGTDTQYF. DNA for the CDR3: TGTGCCAGCAGTGAAACGGCGGGCACAGATACGCAGTATTTT.

The V gene is TRBV27, the J gene TRBJ1-2; D gene unclear. CDR3 size: 15 residues. Germline loops: CDR1 MNHEY, CDR2 SMNVEV (reference sequence). The ends were cut back, 6 bases at V and 7 bases at J, with 21 bases in the middle. The CDR3 is CASSEGITLLGGYTF. The CDR3 DNA reads as TGTGCCAGCAGCGAGGGCATAACGCTGTTGGGTGGCTACACCTTC.

The chain is built from TRBV27 and TRBJ1-1; D uncertain. V was clipped by 2 bases and J by 2 bases, with 3 bases between them. The CDR3 runs to 12 residues. The germline V gene has CDR1 MNHEY and CDR2 SMNVEV (reference sequence). CDR3: CASSLGNTEAFF. For the CDR3, the DNA is TGTGCCAGCAGTTTAGGCAACACTGAAGCTTTCTTT.

The chain joins TRBV25-1 to TRBJ2-5; 8 bases map to TRBD1. There are 16 residues in the CDR3. V lost 2 bases, J lost 4 bases, and 9 bases stayed unmatched. Germline CDR1 and CDR2: MGHDK and SYGVNS. The CDR3 reads CASSEGPGGLGETQYF. CDR3 sequence (DNA): TGTGCCAGCAGTGAAGGGCCAGGGGGCTTGGGAGAGACCCAGTACTTC.

The rearrangement uses TRBV28 and TRBJ1-6; 9 bases match TRBD1. This CDR3 is 15 amino acids long. The junction had 11 bases not matched to a gene; V was cut back by 6 bases and J by 11 bases. Germline lookup yields CDR1 MDHEN and CDR2 SYDVKM. CDR3 nucleotides: TGTGCCAGCAGACCCCTCACAGGGGGCAGGACACCCCTCCACTTT. It is translated as CASRPLTGGRTPLHF.

This chain joins TRBV4-3 and TRBJ2-1; D possibly corresponds to TRBD2 (5 bases). The CDR3 is 15 residues long. V was shortened by 4 bases and J by 7 bases, with 17 bases between the two germline ends. Germline V CDR1 and CDR2: LGHNA, YSLEER. The CDR3 loop reads CASSPLVGDRNEQFF. In nucleotides, the CDR3 is TGCGCCAGCAGCCCCCTAGTGGGAGATAGGAATGAGCAGTTCTTC.

The chain recombines TRBV5-1 with TRBJ1-6; TRBD1 aligns across 9 bases. Per germline, CDR1 SGHRS and CDR2 YFSETQ. CDR3 length: 15 residues. J gave up 4 bases and V 4 bases, and 3 bases lay outside the gene matches. The CDR3 region is CASSRTGAYNSPLHF. In nucleotides, the CDR3 is TGCGCCAGCAGCCGGACAGGGGCTTATAATTCACCCCTCCACTTT.

The V call is TRBV6-5, the J call TRBJ2-1; TRBD2 aligns across 8 bases. Germline assignment: CDR1 MNHEY and CDR2 SVGAGI. The J segment lost 5 bases and the V segment lost 0 bases, leaving 6 bases of the junction unmatched. The CDR3 is 16 residues long. CDR3: CASSYSILADNNEQFF. The DNA of the CDR3 is TGTGCCAGCAGTTACTCGATACTAGCGGATAACAATGAGCAGTTCTTC.

V and J are TRBV7-2 and TRBJ2-7; D unclear. The CDR3 loop spans 14 amino acids. V was cut by 5 bases and J by 0 bases, with 11 bases left in between. Germline V gives CDR1 SGHTA, CDR2 FQGNSA. CDR3 sequence: CASSLQSNSYEQYF. The CDR3, as DNA: TGTGCCAGCAGCCTACAGAGTAACTCCTACGAGCAGTACTTC.

This clone was counted a single time. The V gene is TRBV29-1, the J gene TRBJ2-3, with 7 nucleotides matching TRBD1. With 7 bases clipped from V and 6 bases from J, the junction kept 13 bases outside the gene matches. Germline CDR1 is SQVTM and CDR2 is ANQGSEA. This CDR3 has 14 amino acids. CDR3 residues: CSGLTGTTGDTQYF. CDR3 DNA: TGCAGCGGATTGACAGGGACAACTGGGGATACGCAGTATTTT.

The rearrangement uses TRBV28 and TRBJ1-2, with 10 positions matching TRBD1. Per the germline V gene, CDR1 is MDHEN and CDR2 is SYDVKM. V lost 6 bases to trimming and J lost 6 bases; unmatched junction nucleotides: 16. The CDR3 length is 17 residues. The CDR3 DNA reads as TGTGCCAGCAGCGCCCCTCCAGAGACAGGGGGCTCTCATGGCTACACCTTC. Translated: CASSAPPETGGSHGYTF.

V usage is TRBV7-3 and J usage is TRBJ2-3; TRBD2 matches 7 bases. Germline values: CDR1 SGHTA, CDR2 FQGTGA. The CDR3 has 18 amino acids. The V and J ends lost 2 bases and 1 base, in that order; junction bases with no gene match: 12. The chain's CDR3 is CASSLFHLWGGGTDTQYF. The CDR3 DNA reads TGTGCCAGCAGCTTATTTCACCTGTGGGGAGGGGGCACAGATACGCAGTATTTT.

The chain employs TRBV7-8 and TRBJ2-7; TRBD2 might be the D (5 bases). Germline CDR1 is SGHVS and CDR2 is FQNEAQ. V lost 5 bases and J lost 2, with 10 bases in between. CDR3 length: 13 amino acids. The CDR3 protein is CASSPAEAYEQYF. CDR3 DNA: TGTGCCAGCAGCCCAGCGGAGGCCTACGAGCAGTACTTC.

The J gene is TRBJ2-1, the V gene TRBV6-5, with 11 nucleotides matching TRBD1. Per the germline V gene, CDR1 is MNHEY and CDR2 is SVGAGI. The CDR3 sequence is 15 residues long. Losses at the gene ends were 8 bases for V and 4 bases for J; bases not matched to a gene: 7. Here the CDR3 DNA reads TGTGCCAGCCAAATGGACAGGGGGCCATACAATGAGCAGTTCTTC. This encodes CASQMDRGPYNEQFF.

The rearrangement uses TRBV29-1 and TRBJ2-4; TRBD1 agrees at 9 bases. CDR3 length: 12 amino acids. Germline V gene sequence: CDR1 SQVTM, CDR2 ANQGSEA. J gave up 7 bases and V 4 bases, and 2 bases lay outside the gene matches. The DNA for the CDR3 is TGCAGCGTTGTGGGACAGGGTAACATTCAGTACTTC. This translates into CSVVGQGNIQYF.

This chain links TRBV5-1 with TRBJ2-1, with TRBD2 matching over 11 bases. This CDR3 is 16 amino acids long. CDR1 and CDR2 from the germline V gene are SGHRS and YFSETQ. The V gene end was trimmed by 0 bases and the J gene end by 7 bases; junction bases not matched to a gene: 6. The CDR3 DNA reads as TGCGCCAGCAGCTTGGATCTAGCGGGAGGAGTGAATGAGCAGTTCTTC. This translates into CASSLDLAGGVNEQFF.

CDR3 sequence reads: CSASVASGPSEQYF. The CDR3 coding sequence is TGCAGTGCTAGTGTGGCTAGCGGACCCTCAGAGCAGTACTTC. The chain carries TRBV20-1 and TRBJ2-7; 7 nucleotides agree with TRBD2. V gave up 3 bases and J gave up 7 bases; unmatched junction bases: 12. This CDR3 contains 14 residues. CDR1 and CDR2 from the germline V gene are DFQATT and SNEGSKA (reference sequence).